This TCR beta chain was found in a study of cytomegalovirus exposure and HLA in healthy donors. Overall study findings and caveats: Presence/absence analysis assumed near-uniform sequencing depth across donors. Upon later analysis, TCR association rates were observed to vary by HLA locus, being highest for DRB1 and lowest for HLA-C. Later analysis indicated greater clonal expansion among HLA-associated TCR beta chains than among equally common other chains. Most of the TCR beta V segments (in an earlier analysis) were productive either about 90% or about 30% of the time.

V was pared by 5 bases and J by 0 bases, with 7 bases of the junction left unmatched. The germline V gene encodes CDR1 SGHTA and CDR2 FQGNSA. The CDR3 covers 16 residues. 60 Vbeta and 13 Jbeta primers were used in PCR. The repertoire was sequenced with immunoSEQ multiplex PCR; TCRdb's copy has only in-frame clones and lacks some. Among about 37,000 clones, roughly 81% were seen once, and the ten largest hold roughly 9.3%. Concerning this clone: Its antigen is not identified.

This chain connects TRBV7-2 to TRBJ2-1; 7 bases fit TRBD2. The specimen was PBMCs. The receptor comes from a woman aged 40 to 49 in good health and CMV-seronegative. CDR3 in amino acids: CASSTLLASSYNEQFF. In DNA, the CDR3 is TGTGCCAGCAGCACCTTACTAGCGAGCTCCTACAATGAGCAGTTCTTC.